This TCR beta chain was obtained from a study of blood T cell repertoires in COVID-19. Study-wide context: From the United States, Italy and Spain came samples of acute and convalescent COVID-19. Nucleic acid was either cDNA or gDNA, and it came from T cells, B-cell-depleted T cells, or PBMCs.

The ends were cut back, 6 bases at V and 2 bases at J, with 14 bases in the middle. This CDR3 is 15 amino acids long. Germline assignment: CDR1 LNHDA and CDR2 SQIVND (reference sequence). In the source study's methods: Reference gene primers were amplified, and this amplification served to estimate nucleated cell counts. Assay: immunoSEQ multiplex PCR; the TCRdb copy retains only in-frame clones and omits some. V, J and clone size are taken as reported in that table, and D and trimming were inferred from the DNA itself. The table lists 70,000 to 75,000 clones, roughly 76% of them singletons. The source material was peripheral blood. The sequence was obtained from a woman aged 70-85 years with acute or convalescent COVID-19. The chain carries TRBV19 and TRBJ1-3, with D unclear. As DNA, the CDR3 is TGTGCCAGTAGCCGCGTCCGGGAAACTGGAAACACCATATATTTT. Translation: CASSRVRETGNTIYF.